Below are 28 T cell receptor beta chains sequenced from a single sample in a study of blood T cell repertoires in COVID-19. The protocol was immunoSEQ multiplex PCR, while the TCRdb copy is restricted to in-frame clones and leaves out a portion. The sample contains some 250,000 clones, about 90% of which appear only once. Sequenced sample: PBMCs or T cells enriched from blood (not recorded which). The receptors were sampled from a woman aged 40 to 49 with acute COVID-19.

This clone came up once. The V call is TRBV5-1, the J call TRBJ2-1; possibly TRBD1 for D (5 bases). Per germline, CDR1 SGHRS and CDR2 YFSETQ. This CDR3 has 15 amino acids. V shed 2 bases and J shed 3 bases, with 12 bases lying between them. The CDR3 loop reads CASSFGADFYNEQFF. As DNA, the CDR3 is TGCGCCAGCAGCTTTGGGGCGGATTTCTACAATGAGCAGTTCTTC.

CDR3 sequence reads: CARVGTSGSYEQYF. The CDR3 bases are TGTGCCAGAGTAGGGACTAGCGGGAGCTACGAGCAGTACTTC. V usage is TRBV19 and J usage is TRBJ2-7, with TRBD2 matching 14 bases. This CDR3 is built from 14 residues. Looked up from germline, CDR1 is LNHDA and CDR2 is SQIVND (reference sequence). J lost 3 bases, V lost 9 bases, and 4 bases had no gene match.

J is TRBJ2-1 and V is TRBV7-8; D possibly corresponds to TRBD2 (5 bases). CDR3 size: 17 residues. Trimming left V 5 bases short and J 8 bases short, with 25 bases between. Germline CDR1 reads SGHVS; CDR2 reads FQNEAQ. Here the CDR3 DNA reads TGTGCCAGCAGCCAACGACAAGTAAGACGACTACCCCATGAGCAGTTCTTC. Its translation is CASSQRQVRRLPHEQFF. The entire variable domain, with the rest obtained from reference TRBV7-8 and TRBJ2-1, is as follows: GAGVSQSPRYKVAKRGQDVALRCDPISGHVSLFWYQQALGQGPEFLTYFQNEAQLDKSGLPSDRFFAERPEGSVSTLKIQRTQQEDSAVYLCASSQRQVRRLPHEQFFGPGTRLTVL.

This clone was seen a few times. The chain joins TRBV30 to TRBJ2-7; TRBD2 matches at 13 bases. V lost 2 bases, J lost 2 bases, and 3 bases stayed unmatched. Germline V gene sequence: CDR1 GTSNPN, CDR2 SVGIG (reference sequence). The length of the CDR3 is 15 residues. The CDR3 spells CAWSLLAGGPYEQYF. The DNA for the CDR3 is TGTGCCTGGAGTCTACTAGCGGGAGGGCCCTACGAGCAGTACTTC.

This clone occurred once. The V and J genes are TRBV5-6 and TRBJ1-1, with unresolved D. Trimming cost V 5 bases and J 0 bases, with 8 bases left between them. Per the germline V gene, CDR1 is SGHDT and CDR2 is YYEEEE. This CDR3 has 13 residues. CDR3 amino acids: CASSKTVNTEAFF. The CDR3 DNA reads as TGTGCCAGCAGTAAAACAGTGAACACTGAAGCTTTCTTT.

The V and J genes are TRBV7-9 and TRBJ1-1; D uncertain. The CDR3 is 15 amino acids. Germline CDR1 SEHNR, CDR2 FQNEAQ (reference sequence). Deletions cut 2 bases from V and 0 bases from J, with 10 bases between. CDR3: CASSLLLGLNTEAFF. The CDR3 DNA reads TGTGCCAGCAGCTTACTTCTGGGCTTGAACACTGAAGCTTTCTTT.

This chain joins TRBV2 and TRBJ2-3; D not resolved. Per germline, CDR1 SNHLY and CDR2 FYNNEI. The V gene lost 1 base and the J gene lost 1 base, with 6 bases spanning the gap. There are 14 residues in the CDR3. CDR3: CASSEGARTDTQYF. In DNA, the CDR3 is TGTGCCAGCAGTGAAGGAGCGCGCACAGATACGCAGTATTTT.

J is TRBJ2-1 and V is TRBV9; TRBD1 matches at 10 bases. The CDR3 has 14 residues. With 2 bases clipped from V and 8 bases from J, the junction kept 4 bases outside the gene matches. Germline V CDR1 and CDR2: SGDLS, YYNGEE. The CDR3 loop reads CASSVRQGADEQFF. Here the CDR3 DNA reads TGTGCCAGCAGCGTGAGACAGGGGGCAGATGAGCAGTTCTTC.

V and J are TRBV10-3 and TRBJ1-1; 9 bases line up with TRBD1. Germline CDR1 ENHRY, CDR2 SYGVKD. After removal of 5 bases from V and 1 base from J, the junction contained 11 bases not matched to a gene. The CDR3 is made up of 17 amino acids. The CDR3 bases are TGTGCCATCAGTTCCGGTGGGACAGGGTCTTGGAACACTGAAGCTTTCTTT. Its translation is CAISSGGTGSWNTEAFF.

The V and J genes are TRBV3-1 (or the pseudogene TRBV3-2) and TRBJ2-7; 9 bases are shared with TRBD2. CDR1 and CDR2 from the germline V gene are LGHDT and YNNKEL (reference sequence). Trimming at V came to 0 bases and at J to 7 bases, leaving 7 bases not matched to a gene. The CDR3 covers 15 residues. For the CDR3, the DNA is TGTGCCAGCAGCCAAGATCCTGCGACTAGCGGAGAGCAGTACTTC. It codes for CASSQDPATSGEQYF.

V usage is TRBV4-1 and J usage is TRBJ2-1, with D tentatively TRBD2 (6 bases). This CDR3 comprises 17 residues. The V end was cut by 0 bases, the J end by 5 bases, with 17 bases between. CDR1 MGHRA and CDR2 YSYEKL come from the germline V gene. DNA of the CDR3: TGCGCCAGCAGCCAAGAGGGACTCGGACTCGCCAACAATGAGCAGTTCTTC. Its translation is CASSQEGLGLANNEQFF.

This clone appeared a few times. CDR3 sequence: CASSPSGANVLTF. CDR3 bases: TGTGCCAGCAGTCCGTCTGGGGCCAACGTCCTGACTTTC. V is TRBV2 and J is TRBJ2-6; D gene ambiguous. CDR3 length: 13 residues. V lost 5 bases and J lost 1, with 3 bases in between. Germline V CDR1 and CDR2: SNHLY, FYNNEI.

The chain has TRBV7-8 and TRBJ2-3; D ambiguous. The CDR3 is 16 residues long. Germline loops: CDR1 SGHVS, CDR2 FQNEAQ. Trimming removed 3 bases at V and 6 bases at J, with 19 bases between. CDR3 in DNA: TGTGCCAGCAGCTTCGGAAGGAGACCGGCTCAGGATACGCAGTATTTT. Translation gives CASSFGRRPAQDTQYF.

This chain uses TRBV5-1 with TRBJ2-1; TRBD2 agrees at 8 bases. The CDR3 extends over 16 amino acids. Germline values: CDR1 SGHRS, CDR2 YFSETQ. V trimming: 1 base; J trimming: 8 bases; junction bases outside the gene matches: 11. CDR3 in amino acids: CASSLTGGPMIDEQFF. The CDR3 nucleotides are TGCGCCAGCAGCTTGACGGGAGGGCCGATGATCGATGAGCAGTTCTTC.

CDR3 bases: TGTGCCACCAGTGATACACGACTAGCGGAAGAGACCCAGTACTTC. This sequence encodes CATSDTRLAEETQYF. The chain carries TRBV24-1 and TRBJ2-5; 9 bases map to TRBD2. Per germline, CDR1 KGHDR and CDR2 SFDVKD. The CDR3 loop spans 15 amino acids. The V gene end was trimmed by 3 bases and the J gene end by 3 bases; junction bases not matched to a gene: 4.

The DNA of the CDR3 is TGCGCCAGCAGCTTGTTCCGGAGGAACACCGGGGAGCTGTTTTTT. Its translation is CASSLFRRNTGELFF. The V gene is TRBV5-1, the J gene TRBJ2-2; D is uncertain. The CDR3 is 15 residues long. Germline V gene data show CDR1 as SGHRS and CDR2 as YFSETQ. V lost 1 base, J lost 1 base, and 8 bases lay in between. Based on the CDR3 plus reference TRBV5-1 and TRBJ2-2, the full variable domain is KAGVTQTPRYLIKTRGQQVTLSCSPISGHRSVSWYQQTPGQGLQFLFEYFSETQRNKGNFPGRFSGRQFSNSRSEMNVSTLELGDSALYLCASSLFRRNTGELFFGEGSRLTVL.

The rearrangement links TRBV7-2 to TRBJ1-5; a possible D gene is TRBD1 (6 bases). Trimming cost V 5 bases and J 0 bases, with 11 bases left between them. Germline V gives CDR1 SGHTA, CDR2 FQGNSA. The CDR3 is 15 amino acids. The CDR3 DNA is TGTGCCAGCAGCAGGGACATGTATAGCAATCAGCCCCAGCATTTT. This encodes CASSRDMYSNQPQHF.

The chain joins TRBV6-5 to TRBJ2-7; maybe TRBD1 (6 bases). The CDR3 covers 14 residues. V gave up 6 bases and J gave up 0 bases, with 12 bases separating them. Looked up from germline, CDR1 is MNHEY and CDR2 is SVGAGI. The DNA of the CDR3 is TGTGCCAGCAGCAAGGACAGAAGCTCCTACGAGCAGTACTTC. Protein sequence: CASSKDRSSYEQYF.

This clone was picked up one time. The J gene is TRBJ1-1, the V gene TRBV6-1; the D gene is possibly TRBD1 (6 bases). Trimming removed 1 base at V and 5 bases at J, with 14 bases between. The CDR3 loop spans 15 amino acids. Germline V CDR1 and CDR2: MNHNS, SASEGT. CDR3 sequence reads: CASSEGAGRGTEAFF. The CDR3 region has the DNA TGTGCCAGCAGTGAAGGGGCAGGGAGGGGGACTGAAGCTTTCTTT.

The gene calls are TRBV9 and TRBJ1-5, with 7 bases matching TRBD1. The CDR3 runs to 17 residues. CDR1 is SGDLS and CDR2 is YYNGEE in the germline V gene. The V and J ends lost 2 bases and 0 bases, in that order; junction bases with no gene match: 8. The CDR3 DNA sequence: TGTGCCAGCAGCGTGTTGAGGGGGCGGGATAGCAATCAGCCCCAGCATTTT. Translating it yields CASSVLRGRDSNQPQHF.

CDR3 in DNA: TGTGCCAGCAGGGACAGGGGGACCTATGGCTACACCTTC. Residues: CASRDRGTYGYTF. This sequence joins TRBV2 and TRBJ1-2, with 10 bases lining up with TRBD1. This CDR3 contains 13 residues. Germline V CDR1 and CDR2: SNHLY, FYNNEI. V dropped 6 bases and J dropped 4; count of bases not matched to a gene: 2. Using reference TRBV2 and TRBJ1-2 for the parts outside the CDR3, the full variable domain is EPEVTQTPSHQVTQMGQEVILRCVPISNHLYFYWYRQILGQKVEFLVSFYNNEISEKSEIFDDQFSVERPDGSNFTLKIRSTKLEDSAMYFCASRDRGTYGYTFGSGTRLTVV.

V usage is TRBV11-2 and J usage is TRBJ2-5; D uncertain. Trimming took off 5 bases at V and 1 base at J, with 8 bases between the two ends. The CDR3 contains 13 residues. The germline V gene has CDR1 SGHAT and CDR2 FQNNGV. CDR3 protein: CASSRNSQETQYF. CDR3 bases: TGTGCCAGCAGCCGTAACAGCCAAGAGACCCAGTACTTC.

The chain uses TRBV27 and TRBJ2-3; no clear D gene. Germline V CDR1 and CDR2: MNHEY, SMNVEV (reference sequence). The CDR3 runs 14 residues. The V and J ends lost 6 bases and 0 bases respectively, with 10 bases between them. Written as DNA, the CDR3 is TGTGCCAGCAGAGCCCAACCCAGCACAGATACGCAGTATTTT. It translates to CASRAQPSTDTQYF.

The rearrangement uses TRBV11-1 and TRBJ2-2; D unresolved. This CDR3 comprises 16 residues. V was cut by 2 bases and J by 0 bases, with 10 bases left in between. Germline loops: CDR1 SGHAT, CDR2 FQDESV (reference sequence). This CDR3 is CASSLFGFANTGELFF. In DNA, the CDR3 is TGTGCCAGCAGCTTATTCGGTTTCGCGAACACCGGGGAGCTGTTTTTT.

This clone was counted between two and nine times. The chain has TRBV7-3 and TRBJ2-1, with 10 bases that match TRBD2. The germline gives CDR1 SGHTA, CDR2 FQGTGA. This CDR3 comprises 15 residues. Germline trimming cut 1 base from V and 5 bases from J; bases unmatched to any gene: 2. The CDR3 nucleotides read TGTGCCAGCAGCTTAAGTACTAGCGGGGACAATGAGCAGTTCTTC. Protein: CASSLSTSGDNEQFF.

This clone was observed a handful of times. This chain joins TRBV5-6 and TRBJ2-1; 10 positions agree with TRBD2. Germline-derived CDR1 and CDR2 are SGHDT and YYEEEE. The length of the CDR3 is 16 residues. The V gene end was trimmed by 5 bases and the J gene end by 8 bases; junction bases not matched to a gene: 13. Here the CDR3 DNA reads TGTGCCAGCAGTACCCAAACTAGCGGGATCGCTCATGAGCAGTTCTTC. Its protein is CASSTQTSGIAHEQFF.

The CDR3 sequence is CASSSRTGDYNEQFF. The DNA for the CDR3 is TGCGCCAGCAGCTCGAGGACAGGGGACTACAATGAGCAGTTCTTC. The V call is TRBV5-1, the J call TRBJ2-1; 9 nucleotides align to TRBD1. J was trimmed by 3 bases and V by 3 bases; bases with no gene match: 4. CDR3 length equals 15 residues. Germline lookup yields CDR1 SGHRS and CDR2 YFSETQ.

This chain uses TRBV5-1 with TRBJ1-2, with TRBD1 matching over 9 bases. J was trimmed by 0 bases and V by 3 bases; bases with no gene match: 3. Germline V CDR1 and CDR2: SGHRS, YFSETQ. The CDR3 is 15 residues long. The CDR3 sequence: CASSSTGGANYGYTF. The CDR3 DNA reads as TGCGCCAGCAGCTCGACAGGGGGAGCTAACTATGGCTACACCTTC.